This is a list of T cell receptor beta chains from one sample in a study of blood T cell repertoires in COVID-19. The protocol was immunoSEQ multiplex PCR, while the TCRdb copy is restricted to in-frame clones and leaves out a portion. Of approximately 250,000 clones listed, about 90% were seen once; the top ten hold about 4%. Material: PBMCs or T cells enriched from blood (not recorded which). The receptor source for this set is a woman aged 25 to 39 with acute COVID-19. Both conserved end residues are part of each CDR3. Each record gives: V gene, J gene, D gene, clone size, CDR3 protein, CDR3 DNA. D genes are given only for firm matches. Size values are once, few and many counts, or a class for expanded clones, and some rows have none.

TRBV27,TRBJ1-5,TRBD1,.,CASSAQGQGGQPQHF,TGTGCCAGCAGTGCACAGGGACAGGGAGGTCAGCCCCAGCATTTT
TRBV7-6,TRBJ2-7,TRBD2,.,CASQERAGVEYEQYF,TGTGCCAGCCAAGAAAGGGCGGGAGTTGAGTACGAGCAGTACTTC
TRBV29-1,TRBJ1-1,TRBD1,.,CSVQSGQGGTEAFF,TGCAGCGTCCAGAGCGGACAGGGAGGCACTGAAGCTTTCTTT
TRBV28,TRBJ2-7,.,.,CASSLDTYEQYF,TGTGCCAGCAGTTTAGACACCTACGAGCAGTACTTC
TRBV28,TRBJ1-4,TRBD1,.,CASIGQGREKLFF,TGTGCCAGCATAGGACAGGGTCGTGAAAAACTGTTTTTT
TRBV27,TRBJ1-6,.,.,CASSVDSSYNSPLHF,TGTGCCAGCAGTGTAGACAGCTCCTATAATTCACCCCTCCACTTT
TRBV19,TRBJ1-2,.,.,CASSIAVSGQSNYGYTF,TGTGCCAGTAGTATAGCTGTATCCGGACAGTCCAACTATGGCTACACCTTC
TRBV7-9,TRBJ2-7,TRBD1,.,CAIKTGISSYEQYF,TGTGCCATTAAGACAGGGATTAGCTCCTACGAGCAGTACTTC
TRBV28,TRBJ2-7,TRBD1,.,CASYRGRQYF,TGTGCCAGCTACAGGGGCAGGCAGTACTTC
TRBV5-6,TRBJ2-7,.,once,CASSRVGALSSYEQYF,TGTGCCAGCAGCCGTGTTGGGGCGCTCAGCTCCTACGAGCAGTACTTC
TRBV28,TRBJ1-1,TRBD1,.,CASSPPTGGDIGTEAFF,TGTGCCAGCAGTCCGCCGACAGGGGGCGATATCGGCACTGAAGCTTTCTTT
TRBV11-1,TRBJ1-1,.,few,CASSQVPNTEAFF,TGTGCCAGCAGCCAGGTCCCAAACACTGAAGCTTTCTTT
TRBV12-3/TRBV12-4,TRBJ1-1,.,.,CASSLQGNTEAFF,TGTGCCAGCAGCCTACAGGGGAACACTGAAGCTTTCTTT
TRBV27,TRBJ1-2,TRBD1,once,CASSQHWSGQGELTYGYTF,TGTGCCAGCAGCCAGCACTGGAGTGGACAGGGGGAATTAACCTATGGCTACACCTTC
TRBV6-2/TRBV6-3,TRBJ1-5,TRBD1,.,CASSLWDSSNQPQHF,TGTGCCAGCAGTCTATGGGACAGTAGCAATCAGCCCCAGCATTTT
TRBV7-2,TRBJ2-7,.,.,CASSPSGYEQYF,TGTGCCAGCAGCCCAAGCGGGTACGAGCAGTACTTC
TRBV19,TRBJ2-2,.,.,CASSIDPGGRTGELFF,TGTGCCAGTAGTATAGATCCGGGGGGCCGCACCGGGGAGCTGTTTTTT
TRBV28,TRBJ1-2,.,.,CASSLFSGLRGYTF,TGTGCCAGCAGTTTATTCTCAGGACTCCGCGGCTACACCTTC
TRBV5-1,TRBJ2-3,TRBD1,once,CASRVDRGTDTQYF,TGCGCCAGCAGGGTCGACAGGGGCACAGATACGCAGTATTTT
TRBV12-3/TRBV12-4,TRBJ2-5,TRBD1,few,CASRGQGQETQYF,TGTGCCAGCAGGGGACAGGGACAAGAGACCCAGTACTTC
TRBV13,TRBJ2-2,.,.,CASSFLVSLNTGELFF,TGTGCCAGCAGCTTTCTTGTTAGCCTTAACACCGGGGAGCTGTTTTTT
TRBV7-9,TRBJ2-2,.,.,CASSLGQVYAGELFF,TGTGCCAGCAGCTTAGGTCAGGTTTACGCCGGGGAGCTGTTTTTT
TRBV5-1,TRBJ2-1,.,.,CASSLETGVRNEQFF,TGCGCCAGCAGCTTGGAGACGGGAGTACGCAATGAGCAGTTCTTC
TRBV18,TRBJ2-2,TRBD2,.,CASSPVSGSGNTGELFF,TGTGCCAGCTCACCTGTCAGCGGGAGTGGTAACACCGGGGAGCTGTTTTTT
TRBV2,TRBJ2-4,.,.,CASSDFGKSKNIQYF,TGTGCCAGCAGTGACTTCGGGAAATCCAAAAACATTCAGTACTTC
TRBV4-1,TRBJ1-1,.,.,CASSQVGGNTEAFF,TGCGCCAGCAGCCAAGTCGGAGGGAACACTGAAGCTTTCTTT
TRBV19,TRBJ2-3,TRBD2,.,CASSIGLAGVRDTQYF,TGTGCCAGTAGTATTGGACTAGCGGGAGTGAGAGATACGCAGTATTTT
TRBV27,TRBJ2-6,.,.,CASQIDSGANVLTF,TGTGCCAGCCAAATAGACTCTGGGGCCAACGTCCTGACTTTC
TRBV7-9,TRBJ2-1,TRBD2,.,CASSLWTSGSYNEQFF,TGTGCCAGCAGCTTATGGACTAGCGGGTCCTACAATGAGCAGTTCTTC
TRBV7-3,TRBJ2-1,TRBD2,.,CASSFSSRETFGEQFF,TGTGCCAGCAGCTTTAGTTCGCGGGAGACGTTCGGTGAGCAGTTCTTC
TRBV28,TRBJ2-2,.,.,CASVKGGPGGELFF,TGTGCCAGCGTCAAAGGCGGTCCCGGCGGGGAGCTGTTTTTT
TRBV5-4,TRBJ2-3,TRBD2,.,CASSPIAGWGTDTQYF,TGTGCCAGCAGCCCGATAGCGGGATGGGGCACAGATACGCAGTATTTT
TRBV4-1,TRBJ2-1,TRBD1,.,CASSQDSGQYNEQFF,TGCGCCAGCAGCCAAGATTCGGGACAGTACAATGAGCAGTTCTTC
TRBV19,TRBJ2-3,TRBD2,.,CASSQSRGDWSTDTQYF,TGTGCCAGTAGTCAATCCCGGGGGGACTGGAGCACAGATACGCAGTATTTT
TRBV6-2/TRBV6-3,TRBJ2-3,TRBD1,few,CASSYPDRYTDTQYF,TGTGCCAGCAGTTATCCGGACAGGTACACAGATACGCAGTATTTT
TRBV4-1,TRBJ2-1,.,.,CASSPEAPERANYNEQFF,TGCGCCAGCAGCCCGGAGGCCCCCGAACGGGCAAATTACAATGAGCAGTTCTTC
TRBV19,TRBJ2-5,TRBD2,.,CASTMIAGGAATQETQYF,TGTGCCAGTACAATGATAGCGGGAGGAGCGGCCACGCAAGAGACCCAGTACTTC
TRBV7-8,TRBJ2-5,TRBD2,few,CASITGLAASLGETQYF,TGTGCCAGCATTACGGGACTAGCGGCCTCCCTGGGAGAGACCCAGTACTTC
TRBV7-3,TRBJ1-2,.,few,CASSTGQQAYGYTF,TGTGCCAGCAGCACCGGACAGCAAGCCTATGGCTACACCTTC
TRBV13,TRBJ1-1,TRBD1,once,CASSTRTGITEAFF,TGTGCCAGCAGCACCCGGACAGGGATAACTGAAGCTTTCTTT
TRBV6-5,TRBJ2-3,.,.,CASSYRRQRPDTQYF,TGTGCCAGCAGTTACCGGCGGCAGAGGCCCGATACGCAGTATTTT
TRBV10-1,TRBJ2-3,.,.,CASSELPGATDTQYF,TGCGCCAGCAGTGAGTTACCGGGAGCCACAGATACGCAGTATTTT
TRBV28,TRBJ2-2,TRBD2,.,CASSSQKPAGITGELFF,TGTGCCAGCAGTTCTCAAAAACCAGCGGGAATAACCGGGGAGCTGTTTTTT
TRBV3-1/TRBV3-2,TRBJ1-4,TRBD1,few,CASSPGQGVEKLFF,TGTGCCAGCAGCCCAGGACAGGGCGTTGAAAAACTGTTTTTT
TRBV19,TRBJ2-1,.,.,CASSIGRFYNEQFF,TGTGCCAGTAGTATTGGCAGGTTCTACAATGAGCAGTTCTTC
TRBV28,TRBJ2-3,.,.,CASRDNTDTQYF,TGTGCCAGCCGGGACAACACAGATACGCAGTATTTT
TRBV19,TRBJ1-2,TRBD1,.,CASSSGTGDYGYTF,TGTGCCAGTAGTTCCGGGACAGGGGACTATGGCTACACCTTC
TRBV3-1/TRBV3-2,TRBJ2-1,TRBD2,.,CASSPGLAEQFF,TGTGCCAGCAGCCCTGGACTAGCGGAGCAGTTCTTC
TRBV27,TRBJ2-7,TRBD2,.,CASSPLAGVDEQYF,TGTGCCAGCAGTCCCCTGGCGGGAGTGGACGAGCAGTACTTC
TRBV5-6,TRBJ2-1,.,.,CASSPRGYNEQFF,TGTGCCAGCAGCCCCCGAGGATACAATGAGCAGTTCTTC
TRBV5-1,TRBJ1-1,.,.,CASSLDGGKNTEAFF,TGCGCCAGCAGCTTGGATGGAGGGAAGAACACTGAAGCTTTCTTT
TRBV2,TRBJ1-1,.,.,CASSERVTGTTEAFF,TGTGCCAGCAGTGAACGAGTAACGGGTACAACTGAAGCTTTCTTT
TRBV7-9,TRBJ2-3,.,.,CASSLERVTDTQYF,TGTGCCAGCAGCTTAGAGCGGGTCACAGATACGCAGTATTTT
TRBV19,TRBJ1-4,.,.,CASSYSTNEKLFF,TGTGCCAGTAGTTATTCAACTAATGAAAAACTGTTTTTT
TRBV2,TRBJ2-1,.,.,CASRALISYNEQFF,TGTGCCAGCAGAGCGCTCATCTCCTACAATGAGCAGTTCTTC
TRBV27,TRBJ2-1,.,.,CASSFRGNDEQFF,TGTGCCAGCAGTTTCAGGGGTAACGATGAGCAGTTCTTC
TRBV9,TRBJ2-2,TRBD2,.,CASGSGRAYTGELFF,TGTGCCAGCGGTAGCGGGAGGGCCTACACCGGGGAGCTGTTTTTT
TRBV9,TRBJ2-5,TRBD1,.,CASSVAGDRGQETQYF,TGTGCCAGCAGCGTAGCCGGTGACAGGGGACAAGAGACCCAGTACTTC
TRBV27,TRBJ1-3,TRBD1,few,CASRTGTGNTIYF,TGTGCCAGCAGGACAGGGACCGGAAACACCATATATTTT